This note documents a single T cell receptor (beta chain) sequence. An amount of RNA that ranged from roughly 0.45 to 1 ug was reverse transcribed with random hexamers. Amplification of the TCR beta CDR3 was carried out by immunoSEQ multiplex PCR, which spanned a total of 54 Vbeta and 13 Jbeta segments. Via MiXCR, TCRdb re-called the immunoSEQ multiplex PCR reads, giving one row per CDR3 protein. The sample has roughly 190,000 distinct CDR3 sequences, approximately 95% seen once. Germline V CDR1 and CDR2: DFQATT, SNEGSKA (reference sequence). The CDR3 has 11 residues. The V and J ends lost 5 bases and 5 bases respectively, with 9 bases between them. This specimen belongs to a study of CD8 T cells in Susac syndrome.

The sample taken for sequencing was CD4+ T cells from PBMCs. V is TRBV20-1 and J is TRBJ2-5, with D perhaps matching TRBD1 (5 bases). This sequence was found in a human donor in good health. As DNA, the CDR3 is TGCAGTGCTGACAGTGCGGAGACCCAGTACTTC. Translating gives CSADSAETQYF.